Included here is one T cell receptor beta chain sequence, with context. The source of the sample is a study of blood T cell repertoires in COVID-19. Data came from immunoSEQ multiplex PCR; TCRdb stores just in-frame clones and leaves some out. The repertoire consists of approximately 200,000 clones, with roughly 79% occurring once and the leading ten covering about 6.9%. The TCR originated in a human donor with acute or convalescent COVID-19. The donor label of this sample is uncertain. Sequencing was done on a sample of peripheral blood.

The CDR3 region is CASSNSGGNEQFF. In DNA, the CDR3 is TGCGCCAGCAGCAATAGCGGGGGCAATGAGCAGTTCTTC. This chain connects TRBV10-2 to TRBJ2-1; TRBD2 matches 9 bases. Germline lookup yields CDR1 WSHSY and CDR2 SAAADI. The CDR3 runs 13 residues. V gave up 6 bases and J gave up 6 bases; unmatched junction bases: 3.